The T cell receptor (beta chain) under discussion was sequenced for a study of T cell responses to AZD1222 COVID-19 vaccine. This clone is a singleton in its sample. Some clones are missing from TCRdb's copy, which holds only in-frame ones; the method was immunoSEQ multiplex PCR. This sample has some 170,000 clones, with approximately 92% found just once. This CDR3 is built from 16 residues. The V end was cut by 0 bases, the J end by 1 base, with 12 bases between. Germline V lookup: CDR1 KGHSH, CDR2 LQKENI. Sequencing was performed on peripheral blood, taken on day 0 of AZD1222 vaccination. The genes are TRBV18 and TRBJ1-1, with D unresolved. This clonotype was obtained from an adult in good health. The CDR3 protein is CASSPPLLTPNTEAFF. The CDR3 DNA sequence: TGTGCCAGCTCACCACCCCTTTTGACACCGAACACTGAAGCTTTCTTT. Combining the CDR3 with reference TRBV18 and TRBJ1-1 gives the whole variable domain NAGVMQNPRHLVRRRGQEARLRCSPMKGHSHVYWYRQLPEEGLKFMVYLQKENIIDESGMPKERFSAEFPKEGPSILRIQQVVRGDSAAYFCASSPPLLTPNTEAFFGQGTRLTVV.